These T cell receptor beta chains were read from a single sample in a study of blood T cell repertoires in COVID-19. Repertoires were generated with immunoSEQ multiplex PCR, while TCRdb's copy carries only in-frame clones and drops some. The table lists some 220,000 clones, around three quarters of them singletons. The sequenced material came from peripheral blood. The receptors shown here come from a woman in her 70s with acute or convalescent COVID-19. The conserved cysteine and the conserved F or W are not part of the CDR3 here. Fields, in order: J gene, V gene, D gene, CDR3 protein. A D gene is named only where the DNA matches it firmly.

TRBJ1-4 TRBV6-5 - ASSDPGRGGEKLF
TRBJ2-1 TRBV29-1 - SVEDVVTVWSEQF
TRBJ1-1 TRBV25-1 - ASSRRAEGTEAF
TRBJ1-1 TRBV7-8 TRBD1 ASSQQGGSTEAF
TRBJ1-5 TRBV21-1 - ASSRQSGAGSNQPQH
TRBJ1-6 TRBV7-9 - ASSLEENSPLH
TRBJ2-7 TRBV18 TRBD2 ASSPPSGGTAYEQY
TRBJ2-5 TRBV24-1 - ATSEAGSVRKTQY
TRBJ2-3 TRBV24-1 - ATGDPGEADTQY
TRBJ1-2 TRBV10-2 - ASSVAGGDYGYT